Listed below are T cell receptor beta chains from one sample, sequenced in a study of cytomegalovirus exposure and HLA in healthy donors. Assay: immunoSEQ multiplex PCR; the TCRdb copy retains only in-frame clones and omits some. Recorded for this sample: around 120,000 clones. Sequenced input: PBMCs. These receptors were obtained from a man aged 45-60 years in good health and CMV-seronegative. CDR3s include the opening cysteine and the closing phenylalanine or tryptophan. The order of the fields is V gene, J gene, D gene, CDR3 protein, CDR3 DNA. The D gene is left open where the match is weak.

>TRBV11-2|TRBJ1-1|-
CASTRSQNTEAFF
TGTGCCAGCACCCGGTCGCAGAACACTGAAGCTTTCTTT
>TRBV6-5|TRBJ1-1|-
CASRAGQNTEAFF
TGTGCCAGCAGAGCAGGGCAGAACACTGAAGCTTTCTTT
>TRBV19|TRBJ1-3|-
CASSIDWTTGNTIYF
TGTGCCAGTAGTATAGATTGGACAACTGGAAACACCATATATTTT
>TRBV29-1|TRBJ1-3|-
CSVGLAGGNTIYF
TGCAGCGTTGGACTCGCCGGAGGAAACACCATATATTTT
>TRBV6-1|TRBJ1-5|-
CASHWSYSNQPQHF
TGTGCCAGCCACTGGTCGTATAGCAATCAGCCCCAGCATTTT
>TRBV27|TRBJ1-1|-
CASSLLGVNTEAFF
TGTGCCAGCAGTTTATTAGGGGTGAACACTGAAGCTTTCTTT
>TRBV11-3|TRBJ2-7|-
CASSLTAHEQYF
TGTGCCAGCAGCTTAACAGCTCACGAGCAGTACTTC
>TRBV7-9|TRBJ1-6|-
CASSSRLPDSPLHF
TGTGCCAGCAGCTCTAGACTACCGGATTCACCCCTCCACTTT
>TRBV5-1|TRBJ1-1|-
CASSLSDGRAEAFF
TGCGCCAGCAGCTTGAGCGATGGGCGGGCTGAAGCTTTCTTT
>TRBV20-1|TRBJ2-5|-
CSVGRAETQYF
TGCAGTGTGGGGCGAGCGGAGACCCAGTACTTC
>TRBV7-2|TRBJ2-7|-
CASSRDSGTSYEQYF
TGTGCCAGCAGCCGGGACTCCGGGACGTCCTACGAGCAGTACTTC
>TRBV30|TRBJ2-1|-
CAWSIGSSYNEQFF
TGTGCCTGGAGTATCGGGAGCTCCTACAATGAGCAGTTCTTC
>TRBV19|TRBJ2-3|TRBD2
CASSWGTSGGTDTQYF
TGTGCCAGTAGTTGGGGGACTAGCGGGGGCACAGATACGCAGTATTTT
>TRBV18|TRBJ2-3|TRBD2
CASSPRLAGLRDTQYF
TGTGCCAGCTCCCCTAGACTAGCGGGGCTTCGGGATACGCAGTATTTT
>TRBV27|TRBJ1-2|TRBD1
CASKPQGASGYTF
TGTGCCAGCAAACCTCAGGGGGCAAGTGGCTACACCTTC
>TRBV18|TRBJ2-5|-
CASSEETQYF
TGTGCCAGCTCCGAGGAGACCCAGTACTTC
>TRBV4-2|TRBJ2-1|-
CASSQDDRTSNEQFF
TGTGCCAGCAGCCAAGATGACAGAACATCCAATGAGCAGTTCTTC
>TRBV11-3|TRBJ2-1|TRBD1
CASTPRETGDNEQFF
TGTGCCAGCACCCCACGGGAGACAGGGGACAATGAGCAGTTCTTC
>TRBV18|TRBJ2-3|TRBD1
CASSSTGVSTDTQYF
TGTGCCAGCTCGTCGACAGGGGTTAGCACAGATACGCAGTATTTT
>TRBV10-2|TRBJ2-7|TRBD1
CASSLPQGASIEQYF
TGCGCCAGCAGTCTCCCTCAGGGGGCTTCAATCGAGCAGTACTTC
>TRBV11-3|TRBJ2-5|TRBD1
CASTTGTVETQYF
TGTGCCAGCACCACCGGGACAGTGGAGACCCAGTACTTC
>TRBV10-3|TRBJ2-3|-
CATRRWLSESTDTQYF
TGTGCCACCAGGAGGTGGTTGAGCGAGAGCACAGATACGCAGTATTTT
>TRBV7-2|TRBJ2-1|TRBD1
CASSLVGTGSYNEQFF
TGTGCCAGCAGCTTAGTCGGGACAGGGTCCTACAATGAGCAGTTCTTC
>TRBV4-3|TRBJ2-3|TRBD2
CASSQGASGSTDTQYF
TGCGCCAGCAGCCAAGGGGCTAGCGGAAGCACAGATACGCAGTATTTT
>TRBV7-2|TRBJ1-2|TRBD1
CASSPTGDGYTF
TGTGCCAGCAGCCCGACAGGGGATGGCTACACCTTC
>TRBV5-4|TRBJ2-3|-
CASSLFQHTDTQYF
TGTGCCAGCAGCTTGTTCCAACACACAGATACGCAGTATTTT
>TRBV7-9|TRBJ2-1|TRBD2
CASSPQLAGGPGSYNEQFF
TGTGCCAGCAGCCCACAACTAGCGGGGGGGCCGGGCTCCTACAATGAGCAGTTCTTC
>TRBV6-5|TRBJ2-7|-
CASSYRVQFGYEQYF
TGTGCCAGCAGTTACCGGGTCCAATTTGGGTACGAGCAGTACTTC
>TRBV18|TRBJ1-1|TRBD1
CAGRGQGTTEAFF
TGTGCCGGGAGGGGACAGGGTACCACTGAAGCTTTCTTT
>TRBV5-1|TRBJ2-5|TRBD2
CASSLRLAGQETQYF
TGCGCCAGCAGCTTGAGACTAGCGGGACAAGAGACCCAGTACTTC
>TRBV15|TRBJ1-4|-
CATSRDYFRSGGTNEKLFF
TGTGCCACCAGCAGAGATTATTTCAGGAGCGGAGGAACTAATGAAAAACTGTTTTTT
>TRBV5-4|TRBJ1-1|-
CASSLRGGTEAFF
TGTGCCAGCAGCTTGAGGGGAGGCACTGAAGCTTTCTTT
>TRBV27|TRBJ1-6|-
CASSLREVSPLHF
TGTGCCAGCAGTTTGAGGGAAGTTTCACCCCTCCACTTT
>TRBV19|TRBJ1-1|-
CASRTKGHTNTEAFF
TGTGCCAGTAGAACTAAGGGACACACGAACACTGAAGCTTTCTTT
>TRBV7-9|TRBJ1-2|-
CASSLSGDWGYGYTF
TGTGCCAGCAGCCTGTCCGGGGATTGGGGCTATGGCTACACCTTC
>TRBV7-2|TRBJ2-7|TRBD1
CASSPGQGGSEQYF
TGTGCCAGCAGCCCCGGACAGGGGGGGTCCGAGCAGTACTTC
>TRBV5-1|TRBJ2-7|-
CASSFWEKSYEQYF
TGCGCCAGCAGCTTCTGGGAGAAATCCTACGAGCAGTACTTC
>TRBV18|TRBJ1-1|-
CASSVVEINTEAFF
TGTGCCAGCTCAGTTGTAGAGATAAACACTGAAGCTTTCTTT
>TRBV5-4|TRBJ1-2|-
CASSLARAGQYGYTF
TGTGCCAGCAGCCTCGCTCGGGCCGGACAATATGGCTACACCTTC
>TRBV29-1|TRBJ1-4|-
CSVLWDKNEKLFF
TGCAGCGTTCTCTGGGACAAGAATGAAAAACTGTTTTTT
>TRBV7-8|TRBJ1-1|-
CASRWDLNTEAFF
TGTGCCAGCAGGTGGGACTTGAACACTGAAGCTTTCTTT
>TRBV4-1|TRBJ1-6|TRBD1
CASSQEDRGTSPLHF
TGCGCCAGCAGCCAAGAGGACAGGGGTACTTCACCCCTCCACTTT
>TRBV7-9|TRBJ2-1|TRBD1
CASSPTQGADEQFF
TGTGCCAGCAGCCCAACACAGGGGGCTGATGAGCAGTTCTTC
>TRBV25-1|TRBJ1-2|-
CASSRSEANYGYTF
TGTGCCAGCAGCCGATCGGAGGCTAACTATGGCTACACCTTC
>TRBV29-1|TRBJ2-3|-
CSVEQGTDTQYF
TGCAGCGTTGAACAGGGCACAGATACGCAGTATTTT
>TRBV5-4|TRBJ2-7|TRBD1
CASSSRRQGYEQYF
TGTGCCAGCAGCTCGAGACGACAGGGCTACGAGCAGTACTTC
>TRBV9|TRBJ2-3|-
CASSVSNSGSSTDTQYF
TGTGCCAGCAGCGTTTCGAACAGTGGATCTAGCACAGATACGCAGTATTTT
>TRBV4-3|TRBJ1-2|TRBD1
CASSRRQGDNYGYTF
TGCGCCAGCAGCCGCCGACAGGGGGATAACTATGGCTACACCTTC
>TRBV6-6|TRBJ2-7|-
CASSSDRRSYEQYF
TGTGCCAGCAGTTCCGACAGGAGGTCCTACGAGCAGTACTTC
>TRBV5-6|TRBJ2-7|-
CASSPPAGIYEQYF
TGTGCCAGCAGCCCCCCCGCAGGGATATACGAGCAGTACTTC
>TRBV5-6|TRBJ2-5|-
CASSALGRGQPLAQYF
TGTGCCAGCAGCGCCCTGGGCAGGGGCCAGCCGTTGGCCCAGTACTTC